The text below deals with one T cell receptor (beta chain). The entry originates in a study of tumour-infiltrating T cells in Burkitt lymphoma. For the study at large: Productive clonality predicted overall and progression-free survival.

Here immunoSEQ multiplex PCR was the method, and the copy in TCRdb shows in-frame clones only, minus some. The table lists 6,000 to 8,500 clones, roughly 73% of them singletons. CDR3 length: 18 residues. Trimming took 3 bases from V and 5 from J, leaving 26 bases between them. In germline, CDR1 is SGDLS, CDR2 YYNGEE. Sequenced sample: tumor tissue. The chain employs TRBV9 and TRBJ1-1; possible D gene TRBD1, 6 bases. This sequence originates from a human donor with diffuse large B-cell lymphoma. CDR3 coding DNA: TGTGCCAGCAGCGGAGATCGGGACCTGGTCCTTGGGACAACTGAAGCTTTCTTT. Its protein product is CASSGDRDLVLGTTEAFF.